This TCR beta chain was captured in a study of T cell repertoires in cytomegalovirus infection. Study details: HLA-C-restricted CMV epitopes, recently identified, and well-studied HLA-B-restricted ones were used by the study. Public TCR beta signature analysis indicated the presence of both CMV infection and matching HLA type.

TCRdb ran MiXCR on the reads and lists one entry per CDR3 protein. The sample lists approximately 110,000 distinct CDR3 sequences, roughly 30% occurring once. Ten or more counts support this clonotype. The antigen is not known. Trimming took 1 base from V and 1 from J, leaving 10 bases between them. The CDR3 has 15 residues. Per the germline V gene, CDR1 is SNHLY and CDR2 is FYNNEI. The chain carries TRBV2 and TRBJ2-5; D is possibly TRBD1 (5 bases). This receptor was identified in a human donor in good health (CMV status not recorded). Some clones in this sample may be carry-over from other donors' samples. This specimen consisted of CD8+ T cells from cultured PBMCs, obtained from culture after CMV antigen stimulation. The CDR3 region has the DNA TGTGCCAGCAGTGAAGGCGACAGCATCCAAGAGACCCAGTACTTC. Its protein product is CASSEGDSIQETQYF.